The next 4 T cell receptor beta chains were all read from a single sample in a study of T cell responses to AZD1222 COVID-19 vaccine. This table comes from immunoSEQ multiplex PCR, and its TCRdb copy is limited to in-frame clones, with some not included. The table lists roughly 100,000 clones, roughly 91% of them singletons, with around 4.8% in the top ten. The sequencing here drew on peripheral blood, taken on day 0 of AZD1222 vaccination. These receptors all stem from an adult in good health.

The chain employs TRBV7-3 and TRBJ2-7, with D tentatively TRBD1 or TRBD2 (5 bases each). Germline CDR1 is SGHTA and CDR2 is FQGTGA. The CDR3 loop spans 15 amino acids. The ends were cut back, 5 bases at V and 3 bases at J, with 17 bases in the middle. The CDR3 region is CASSQEPGPSYEQYF. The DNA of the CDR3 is TGTGCCAGCAGCCAAGAACCGGGACCCAGCTACGAGCAGTACTTC.

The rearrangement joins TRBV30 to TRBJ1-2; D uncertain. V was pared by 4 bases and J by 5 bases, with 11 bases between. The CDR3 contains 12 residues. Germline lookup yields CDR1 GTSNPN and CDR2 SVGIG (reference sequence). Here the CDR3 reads CAWTQWEYGYTF. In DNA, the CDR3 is TGTGCCTGGACCCAATGGGAATATGGCTACACCTTC.

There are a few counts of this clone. This CDR3 is CASSAEPVGRDNSPLHF. As DNA, the CDR3 is TGTGCCAGCAGCGCAGAACCAGTGGGGCGGGACAATTCACCCCTCCACTTT. This chain links TRBV9 with TRBJ1-6; a weak D match, TRBD1 (5 bases). The CDR3 sequence is 17 residues long. Trimming removed 3 bases at V and 7 bases at J, with 20 bases between. CDR1 is SGDLS and CDR2 is YYNGEE in the germline V gene. Using reference TRBV9 and TRBJ1-6 for the parts outside the CDR3, the full variable domain is DSGVTQTPKHLITATGQRVTLRCSPRSGDLSVYWYQQSLDQGLQFLIQYYNGEERAKGNILERFSAQQFPDLHSELNLSSLELGDSALYFCASSAEPVGRDNSPLHFGNGTRLTVT.

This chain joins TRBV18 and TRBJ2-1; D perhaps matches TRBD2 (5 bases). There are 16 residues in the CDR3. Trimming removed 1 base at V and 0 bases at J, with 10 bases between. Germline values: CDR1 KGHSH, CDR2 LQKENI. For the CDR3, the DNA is TGTGCCAGCTCACCACACCCGGGGAGCTCCTACAATGAGCAGTTCTTC. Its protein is CASSPHPGSSYNEQFF.